The source of this T cell receptor (beta chain) is a study of shared clonotypes between healthy human individuals. The split of CD4+ cells yielded CD45RA+ naive and CD45RA-negative memory subsets. Looked up from germline, CDR1 is LNHDA and CDR2 is SQIVND (reference sequence). The CDR3 is 14 amino acids. V lost 6 bases, J lost 4 bases, and 4 bases stayed unmatched. Assay runs were performed at deep level. Sorted-subset replicate PCRs used 150 to 250 ng of genomic DNA. This amount corresponded to about 30,000 T cell genomes. Sequencing used immunoSEQ multiplex PCR; TCRdb keeps in-frame clones, though not all of them. The sample contains 600,000 to 750,000 clones, about two thirds of which appear only once.

This receptor was obtained from a woman in her 30s in good health. The sequencing input was memory CD4+ T cells sorted from blood. Specified subset: CD45RA-negative fraction. The chain recombines TRBV19 with TRBJ2-7; 12 bases map to TRBD2. The CDR3 DNA reads as TGTGCCAGTAGGTCCGGGACTAGCGGGTACGAGCAGTACTTC. It encodes CASRSGTSGYEQYF. The full variable domain, completed using reference TRBV19 and TRBJ2-7, is DGGITQSPKYLFRKEGQNVTLSCEQNLNHDAMYWYRQDPGQGLRLIYYSQIVNDFQKGDIAEGYSVSREKKESFPLTVTSAQKNPTAFYLCASRSGTSGYEQYFGPGTRLTVT.